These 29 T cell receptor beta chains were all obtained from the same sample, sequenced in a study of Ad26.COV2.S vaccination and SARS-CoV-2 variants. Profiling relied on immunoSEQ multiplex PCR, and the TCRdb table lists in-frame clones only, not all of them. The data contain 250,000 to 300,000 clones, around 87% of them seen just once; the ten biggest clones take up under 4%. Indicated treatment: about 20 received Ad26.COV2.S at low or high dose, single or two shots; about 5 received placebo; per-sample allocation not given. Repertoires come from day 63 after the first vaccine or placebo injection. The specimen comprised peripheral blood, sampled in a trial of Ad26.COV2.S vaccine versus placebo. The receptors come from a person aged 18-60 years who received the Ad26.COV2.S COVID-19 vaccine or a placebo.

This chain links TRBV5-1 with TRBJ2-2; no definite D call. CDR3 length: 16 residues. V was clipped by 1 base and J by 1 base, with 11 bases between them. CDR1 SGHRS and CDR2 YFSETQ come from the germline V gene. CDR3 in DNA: TGCGCCAGCAGCTTGAGTCGGAGCCAGAACACCGGGGAGCTGTTTTTT. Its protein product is CASSLSRSQNTGELFF.

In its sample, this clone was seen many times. CDR3 residues: CASSFYGFNQPQHF. The DNA for the CDR3 is TGTGCCAGCAGTTTCTACGGATTCAATCAGCCCCAGCATTTT. The chain has TRBV27 and TRBJ1-5, with D hard to call. CDR1 and CDR2 from the germline V gene are MNHEY and SMNVEV (reference sequence). V lost 3 bases and J 3 bases, leaving 9 bases between the germline ends. This CDR3 has 14 residues.

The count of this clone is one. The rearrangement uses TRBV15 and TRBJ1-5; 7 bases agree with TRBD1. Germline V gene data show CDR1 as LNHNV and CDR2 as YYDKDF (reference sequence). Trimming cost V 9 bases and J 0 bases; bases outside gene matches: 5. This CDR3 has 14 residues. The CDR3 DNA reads TGTGCCACTCTAAGACAGGGTAGCAATCAGCCCCAGCATTTT. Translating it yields CATLRQGSNQPQHF.

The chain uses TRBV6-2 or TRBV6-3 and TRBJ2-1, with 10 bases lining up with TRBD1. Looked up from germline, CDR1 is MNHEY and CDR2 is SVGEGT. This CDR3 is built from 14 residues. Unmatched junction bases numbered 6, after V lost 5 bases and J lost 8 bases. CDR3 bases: TGTGCCAGCAGTATGACAGGGGGCGCAGATGAGCAGTTCTTC. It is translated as CASSMTGGADEQFF.

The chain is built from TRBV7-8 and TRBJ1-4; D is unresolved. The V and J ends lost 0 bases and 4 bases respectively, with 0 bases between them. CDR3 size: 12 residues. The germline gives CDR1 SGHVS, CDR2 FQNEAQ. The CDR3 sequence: CASSLANEKLFF. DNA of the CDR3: TGTGCCAGCAGCTTAGCTAATGAAAAACTGTTTTTT.

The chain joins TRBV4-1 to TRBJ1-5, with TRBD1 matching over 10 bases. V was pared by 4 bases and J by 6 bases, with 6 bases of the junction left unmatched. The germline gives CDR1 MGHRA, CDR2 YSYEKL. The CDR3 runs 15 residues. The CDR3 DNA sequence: TGCGCCAGCAGCCGAGGACAGGGGGGAACTCAGCCCCAGCATTTT. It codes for CASSRGQGGTQPQHF.

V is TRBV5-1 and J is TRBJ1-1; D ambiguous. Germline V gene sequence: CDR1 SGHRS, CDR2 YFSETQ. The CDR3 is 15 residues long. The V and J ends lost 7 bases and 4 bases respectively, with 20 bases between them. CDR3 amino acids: CASVLLWAGSTEAFF. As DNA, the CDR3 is TGCGCCAGCGTCCTGCTTTGGGCGGGGAGCACTGAAGCTTTCTTT.

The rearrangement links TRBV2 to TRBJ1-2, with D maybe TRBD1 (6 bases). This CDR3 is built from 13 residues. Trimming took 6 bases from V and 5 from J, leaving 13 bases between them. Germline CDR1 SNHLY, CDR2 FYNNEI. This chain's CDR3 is CASRTDSVYGYTF. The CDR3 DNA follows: TGTGCCAGCAGGACGGACAGCGTATATGGCTACACCTTC.

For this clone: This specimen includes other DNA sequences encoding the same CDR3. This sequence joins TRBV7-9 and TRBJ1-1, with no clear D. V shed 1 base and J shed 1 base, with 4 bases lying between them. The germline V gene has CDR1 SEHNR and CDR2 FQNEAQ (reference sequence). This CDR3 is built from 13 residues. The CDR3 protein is CASSLEPNTEAFF. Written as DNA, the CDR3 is TGTGCCAGCAGCTTAGAGCCGAACACTGAAGCTTTCTTT.

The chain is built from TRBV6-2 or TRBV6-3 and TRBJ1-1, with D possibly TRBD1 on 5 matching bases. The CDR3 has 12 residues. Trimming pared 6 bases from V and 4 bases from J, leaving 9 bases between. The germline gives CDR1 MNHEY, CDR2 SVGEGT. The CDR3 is CASSQGVTEAFF. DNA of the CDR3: TGTGCCAGCAGCCAGGGAGTCACTGAAGCTTTCTTT.

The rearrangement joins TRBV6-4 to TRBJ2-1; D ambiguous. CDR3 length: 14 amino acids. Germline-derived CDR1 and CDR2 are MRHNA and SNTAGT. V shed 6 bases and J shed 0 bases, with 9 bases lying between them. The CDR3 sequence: CASSVQSSYNEQFF. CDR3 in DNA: TGTGCCAGCAGCGTCCAGAGCTCCTACAATGAGCAGTTCTTC.

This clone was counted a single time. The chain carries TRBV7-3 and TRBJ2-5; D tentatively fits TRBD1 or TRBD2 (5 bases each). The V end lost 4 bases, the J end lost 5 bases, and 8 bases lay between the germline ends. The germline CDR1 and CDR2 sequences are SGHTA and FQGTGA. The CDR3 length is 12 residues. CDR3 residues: CASSSEGETQYF. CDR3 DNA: TGTGCCAGCAGCTCCGAGGGGGAGACCCAGTACTTC.

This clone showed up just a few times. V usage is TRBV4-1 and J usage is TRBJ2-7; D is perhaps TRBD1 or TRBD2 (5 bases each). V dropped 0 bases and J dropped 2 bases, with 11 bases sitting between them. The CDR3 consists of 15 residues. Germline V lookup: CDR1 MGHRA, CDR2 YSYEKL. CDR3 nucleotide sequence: TGCGCCAGCAGCCAAGATCAACCGGGGCCCTACGAGCAGTACTTC. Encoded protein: CASSQDQPGPYEQYF.

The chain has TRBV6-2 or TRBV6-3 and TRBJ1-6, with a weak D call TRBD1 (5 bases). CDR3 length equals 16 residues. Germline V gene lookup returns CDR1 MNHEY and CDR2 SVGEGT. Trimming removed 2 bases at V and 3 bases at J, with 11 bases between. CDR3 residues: CASSYDPGRYNSPLHF. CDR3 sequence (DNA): TGTGCCAGCAGTTACGACCCGGGGCGCTATAATTCACCCCTCCACTTT.

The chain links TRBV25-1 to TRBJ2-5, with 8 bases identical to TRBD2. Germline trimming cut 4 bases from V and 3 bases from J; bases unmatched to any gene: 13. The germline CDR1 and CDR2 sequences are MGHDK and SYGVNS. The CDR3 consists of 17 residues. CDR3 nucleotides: TGTGCCAGCAGTGCCTGGAATGGTGGAGCGGGAGAAGAGACCCAGTACTTC. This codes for CASSAWNGGAGEETQYF.

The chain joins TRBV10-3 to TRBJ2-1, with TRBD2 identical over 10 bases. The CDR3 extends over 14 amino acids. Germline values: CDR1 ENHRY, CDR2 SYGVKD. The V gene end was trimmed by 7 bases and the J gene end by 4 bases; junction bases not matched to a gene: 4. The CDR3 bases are TGTGCCATCATGCTAGCGGGGGTATACAATGAGCAGTTCTTC. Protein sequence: CAIMLAGVYNEQFF.

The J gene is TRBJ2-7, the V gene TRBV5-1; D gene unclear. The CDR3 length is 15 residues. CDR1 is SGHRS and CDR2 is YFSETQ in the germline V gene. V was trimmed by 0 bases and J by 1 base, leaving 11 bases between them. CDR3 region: CASSLVRDGSYEQYF. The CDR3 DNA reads TGCGCCAGCAGCTTGGTCCGCGACGGTTCCTACGAGCAGTACTTC. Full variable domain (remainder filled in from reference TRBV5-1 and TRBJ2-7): KAGVTQTPRYLIKTRGQQVTLSCSPISGHRSVSWYQQTPGQGLQFLFEYFSETQRNKGNFPGRFSGRQFSNSRSEMNVSTLELGDSALYLCASSLVRDGSYEQYFGPGTRLTVT.

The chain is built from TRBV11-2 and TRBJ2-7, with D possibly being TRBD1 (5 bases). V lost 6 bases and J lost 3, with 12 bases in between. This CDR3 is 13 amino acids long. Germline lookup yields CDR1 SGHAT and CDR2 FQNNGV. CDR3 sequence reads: CASRAVDSYEQYF. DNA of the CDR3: TGTGCCAGCAGGGCGGTAGACAGCTACGAGCAGTACTTC.

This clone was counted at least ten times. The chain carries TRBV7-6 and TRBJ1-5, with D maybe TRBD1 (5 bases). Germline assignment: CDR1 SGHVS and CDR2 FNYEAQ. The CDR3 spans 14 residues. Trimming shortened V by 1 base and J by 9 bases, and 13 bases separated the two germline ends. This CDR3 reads CASSLEGTPGPQHF. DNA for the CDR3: TGTGCCAGCAGCTTAGAAGGGACCCCAGGGCCCCAGCATTTT. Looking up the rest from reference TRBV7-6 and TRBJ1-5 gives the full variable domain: GAGVSQSPRYKVTKRGQDVALRCDPISGHVSLYWYRQALGQGPEFLTYFNYEAQQDKSGLPNDRFSAERPEGSISTLTIQRTEQRDSAMYRCASSLEGTPGPQHFGDGTRLSIL.

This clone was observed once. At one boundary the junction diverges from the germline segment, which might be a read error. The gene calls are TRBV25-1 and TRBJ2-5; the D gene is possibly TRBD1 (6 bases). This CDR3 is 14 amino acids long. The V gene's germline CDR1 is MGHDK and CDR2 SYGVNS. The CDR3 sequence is CASGPAGVQDTQYF. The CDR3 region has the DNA TGTGCCAGCGGTCCCGCAGGGGTCCAAGATACCCAGTACTTC.

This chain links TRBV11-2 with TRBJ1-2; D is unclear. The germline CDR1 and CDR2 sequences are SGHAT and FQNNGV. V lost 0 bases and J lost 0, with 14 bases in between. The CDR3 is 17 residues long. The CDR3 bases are TGTGCCAGCAGCTTAGAACTTTACCCACACCCTAACTATGGCTACACCTTC. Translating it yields CASSLELYPHPNYGYTF.

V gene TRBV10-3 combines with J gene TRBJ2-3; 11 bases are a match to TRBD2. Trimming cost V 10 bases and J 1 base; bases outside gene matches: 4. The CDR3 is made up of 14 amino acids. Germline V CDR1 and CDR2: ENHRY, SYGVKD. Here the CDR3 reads CATKTSGGTDTQYF. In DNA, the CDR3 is TGTGCCACGAAGACTAGCGGGGGCACAGATACGCAGTATTTT.

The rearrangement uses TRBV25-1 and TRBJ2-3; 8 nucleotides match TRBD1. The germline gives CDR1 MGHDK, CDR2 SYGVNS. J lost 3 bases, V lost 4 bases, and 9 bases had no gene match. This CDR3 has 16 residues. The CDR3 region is CASSAWGQGATDTQYF. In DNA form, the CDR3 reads TGTGCCAGCAGTGCATGGGGGCAGGGGGCAACAGATACGCAGTATTTT.

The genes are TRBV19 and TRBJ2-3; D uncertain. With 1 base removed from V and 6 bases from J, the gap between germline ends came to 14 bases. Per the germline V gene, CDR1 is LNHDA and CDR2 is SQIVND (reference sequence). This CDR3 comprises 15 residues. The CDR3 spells CASSIVLFRPDTQYF. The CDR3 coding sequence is TGTGCCAGTAGTATAGTCTTGTTCCGTCCGGATACGCAGTATTTT. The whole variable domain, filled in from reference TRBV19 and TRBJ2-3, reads DGGITQSPKYLFRKEGQNVTLSCEQNLNHDAMYWYRQDPGQGLRLIYYSQIVNDFQKGDIAEGYSVSREKKESFPLTVTSAQKNPTAFYLCASSIVLFRPDTQYFGPGTRLTVL.

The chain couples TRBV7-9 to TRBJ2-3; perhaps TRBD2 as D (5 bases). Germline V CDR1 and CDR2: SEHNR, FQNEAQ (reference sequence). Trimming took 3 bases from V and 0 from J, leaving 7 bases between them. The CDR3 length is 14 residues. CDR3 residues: CASSLSGSTDTQYF. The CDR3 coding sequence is TGTGCCAGCAGCTTGAGCGGAAGCACAGATACGCAGTATTTT.

This CDR3 is CASSKTGLAEETQYF. Written as DNA, the CDR3 is TGTGCCAGCAGCAAGACCGGACTAGCAGAAGAGACCCAGTACTTC. V usage is TRBV7-6 and J usage is TRBJ2-5, with 8 bases identical to TRBD2. Per the germline V gene, CDR1 is SGHVS and CDR2 is FNYEAQ. Trimming cost V 5 bases and J 3 bases; bases outside gene matches: 8. The CDR3 spans 15 residues.

Here the CDR3 DNA reads TGCGCCAGCAGCCAAGGCCCGGGGCCATCGAGGTGGACCGGGGAGCTGTTTTTT. Its protein is CASSQGPGPSRWTGELFF. The J gene is TRBJ2-2, the V gene TRBV4-1; D is possibly TRBD1 or TRBD2 (5 bases each). Per germline, CDR1 MGHRA and CDR2 YSYEKL. V was trimmed by 1 base and J by 5 bases, leaving 20 bases between them. This CDR3 spans 18 amino acids.

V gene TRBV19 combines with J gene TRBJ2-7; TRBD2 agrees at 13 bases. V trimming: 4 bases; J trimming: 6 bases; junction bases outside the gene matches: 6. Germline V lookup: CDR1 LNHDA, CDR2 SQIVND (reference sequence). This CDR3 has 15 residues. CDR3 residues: CASSSILAGGGEQYF. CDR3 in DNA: TGTGCCAGTAGTAGCATACTAGCGGGAGGGGGCGAGCAGTACTTC.

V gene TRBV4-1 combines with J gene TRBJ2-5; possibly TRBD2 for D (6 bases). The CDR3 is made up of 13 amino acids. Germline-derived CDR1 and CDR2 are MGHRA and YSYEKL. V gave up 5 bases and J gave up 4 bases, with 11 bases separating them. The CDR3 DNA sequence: TGCGCCAGCAGCGACAACGGGAGAGAGACCCAGTACTTC. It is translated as CASSDNGRETQYF.